The sequence of this T cell receptor beta chain was determined in a study of T-cell memory formation after mild COVID-19. One entry per CDR3 protein results from TCRdb running MiXCR on the 5' RACE reads. This table holds roughly 70,000 distinct CDR3 sequences, around 15% found once. The sequence was collected from an adult woman who had mild COVID-19 (a few samples of this study predate the infection). Cell type and time point are not known. The sequenced sample was PBMCs or a T cell subset sorted from them (not recorded which).

The CDR3 reads CASSGRTGLRETQYF. The CDR3 DNA reads as TGTGCCAGCAGCGGACGCACAGGGCTGAGGGAGACCCAGTACTTC. The V and J genes are TRBV7-6 and TRBJ2-5, with D perhaps TRBD1 (6 bases). CDR3 length: 15 amino acids. Between the trimmed V and J ends, which lost 5 bases and 5 bases, there was a span of 18 bases. Germline V gene lookup returns CDR1 SGHVS and CDR2 FNYEAQ.